The 3 T cell receptor beta chains given below trace back to one sample, sequenced in a study of blood T cells in healthy people across ages. Then a second PCR, running roughly 7 to 11 cycles, was carried out with a sample-barcoded 5' primer and a J-beta primer mix. Each CDR3 protein is one row after TCRdb ran MiXCR on the 5' RACE reads. This table holds 1.4 million or so distinct CDR3 sequences, about 42% found once. The sequenced sample was blood. The receptors come from a woman younger than 30 in good health.

The chain couples TRBV29-1 to TRBJ2-5; the D is unclear. The CDR3 has 11 amino acids. The V gene lost 8 bases and the J gene lost 5 bases, with 12 bases spanning the gap. Germline CDR1 and CDR2: SQVTM and ANQGSEA. CDR3 amino acids: CSHKVVETQYF. For the CDR3, the DNA is TGCAGCCACAAAGTAGTGGAGACCCAGTACTTC.

The chain joins TRBV20-1 to TRBJ2-4; either TRBD1 or TRBD2 may fit D (5 bases each). CDR3 length: 11 amino acids. Germline V gives CDR1 DFQATT, CDR2 SNEGSKA (reference sequence). Trimming cost V 7 bases and J 1 base, with 5 bases left between them. The DNA for the CDR3 is TGCAGTGGGGGGGCCAAAAACATTCAGTACTTC. Translating it yields CSGGAKNIQYF.

This sequence joins TRBV28 and TRBJ2-1; D gene unclear. Germline V CDR1 and CDR2: MDHEN, SYDVKM. Trimming left V 2 bases short and J 14 bases short, with 16 bases between. The CDR3 runs to 13 residues. The CDR3 is CASSLVGQTPKFF. Here the CDR3 DNA reads TGTGCCAGCAGTTTAGTTGGTCAGACCCCCAAGTTCTTC.